This T cell receptor (beta chain) appears in the sequencing data of a study of OX40 agonist ivuxolimab in advanced cancers. The count of this clone is one. Clones were sequenced by immunoSEQ multiplex PCR, and TCRdb holds only the in-frame ones, with some missing. Among some 25,000 clones listed, roughly 75% were seen once. Specimen: CD4+ or CD8+ T cells sorted from blood, collected in a trial of the OX40 agonist ivuxolimab. The sequence derives from an adult with an advanced solid tumor such as melanoma, head and neck, liver or kidney cancer.

The CDR3 here is CASREPGGYGYTF. CDR3 in DNA: TGTGCCAGTAGGGAACCGGGAGGATATGGCTACACCTTC. This rearrangement joins TRBV19 to TRBJ1-2; unclear D gene. CDR1 and CDR2 (germline): LNHDA, SQIVND (reference sequence). This CDR3 has 13 amino acids. Trimming removed 6 bases at V and 5 bases at J, with 13 bases between.